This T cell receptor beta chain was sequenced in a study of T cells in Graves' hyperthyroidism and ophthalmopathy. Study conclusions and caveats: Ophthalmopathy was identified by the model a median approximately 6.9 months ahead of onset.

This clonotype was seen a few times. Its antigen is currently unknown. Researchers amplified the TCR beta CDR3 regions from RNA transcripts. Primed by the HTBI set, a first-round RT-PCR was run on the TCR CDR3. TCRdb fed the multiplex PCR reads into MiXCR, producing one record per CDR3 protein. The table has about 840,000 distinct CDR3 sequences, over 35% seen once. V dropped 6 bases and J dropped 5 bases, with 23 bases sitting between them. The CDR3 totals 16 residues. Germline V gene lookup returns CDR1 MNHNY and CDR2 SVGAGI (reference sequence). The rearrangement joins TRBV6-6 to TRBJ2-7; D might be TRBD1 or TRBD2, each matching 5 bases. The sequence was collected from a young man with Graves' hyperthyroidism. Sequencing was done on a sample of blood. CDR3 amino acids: CASSPSGYEGPNEQYF. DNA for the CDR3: TGTGCCAGCAGCCCATCCGGGTACGAGGGGCCCAACGAGCAGTACTTC.